This is a list of T cell receptor beta chains from one sample in a study of T cell repertoires and leukemia-associated antigens. TCRdb reprocessed the 5' RACE reads with MiXCR, giving one entry per CDR3 protein. This sample carries 10,000 to 15,000 distinct CDR3 sequences, about 40% of them seen once, and the ten largest clones take 30% to 40%. Antigens for these TCRs are unknown. Sequenced material: CD3+ T cells sorted from blood and cultured. The receptor source for this set is a female donor in good health. Each CDR3 is given with its conserved first and last residue.

v_gene	j_gene	CDR3aa
TRBV5-4	TRBJ2-1	CASGEGYNEQFF
TRBV12-3/TRBV12-4	TRBJ2-1	CASSYDRGQYNEQFF
TRBV24-1	TRBJ2-5	CATSEGTAGETQYF
TRBV27	TRBJ2-7	CASSRPPGLVYYEQYF
TRBV20-1	TRBJ2-7	CSARDSTTYEQYF
TRBV6-5	TRBJ2-3	CASSPSMGDTQYF
TRBV20-1	TRBJ2-1	CSASGGSSYNEQFF
TRBV20-1	TRBJ2-3	CSASSGGADTQYF
TRBV29-1	TRBJ2-7	CSVSVDRVSYEQYF
TRBV12-3/TRBV12-4	TRBJ2-2	CASSNRGTGELFF
TRBV27	TRBJ1-1	CASSLSRPGLGTEAFF
TRBV20-1	TRBJ2-7	CSAPRPSGVTEGEQYF
TRBV7-2	TRBJ2-3	CASSFGGAGTDTQYF
TRBV20-1	TRBJ2-3	CSAELAGGPTTDTQYF
TRBV29-1	TRBJ2-3	CSVEKQGGTDTQYF
TRBV5-1	TRBJ2-2	CASSLHPGISNTGELFF
TRBV29-1	TRBJ2-7	CSVAGTSGYEQYF
TRBV24-1	TRBJ1-5	CATSDPGDHQPQHF
TRBV4-1	TRBJ2-7	CASSQGGGRGRTGEQYF
TRBV24-1	TRBJ2-1	CATSVSSGRGNEQFF
TRBV5-1	TRBJ2-1	CASSIKRGFNEQFF
TRBV20-1	TRBJ2-7	CSARTGRGYEQYF
TRBV20-1	TRBJ2-3	CSARGHRALDTQYF
TRBV20-1	TRBJ2-5	CSARVVELAGPGRETQYF
TRBV4-1	TRBJ2-5	CASSQAQRQETQYF
TRBV6-6	TRBJ1-2	CASSYAPGRPGNYGYTF